Given below is one T cell receptor beta chain in context. Its antigen remains unidentified. No base qualities exist here, and no much larger clone lies one base off it. This sample is drawn from a study of human T cells and chemical hapten exposure (dated by TCRdb to about 2021). In terms of the full investigation: For sensitization, 2% DPC in acetone was applied to a roughly 2 cm by roughly 2 cm area of upper inner arm skin. Patients additionally received weekly therapeutic DPC doses to the scalp throughout the approximately 25-week study period. Patch testing was performed on the upper back with Finn chambers containing 0.01% DPC, and the patch tests were scored after 6 days according to International Contact Dermatitis Research Group standards. The patient cohort, mostly female, included alopecia areata with under or over 50% scalp involvement, alopecia totalis and alopecia universalis. Libraries were pooled for sequencing, and per-sample TCR yields varied mainly because of small differences in library volumes within the pool. The study tracked peripheral blood TCR repertoire changes in vivo during primary and secondary sensitization to the hapten diphenylcyclopropenone (DPC) in alopecia patients. Blood samples were taken from patients before sensitization (week 0) and then at 2, 6 and about 24 weeks after DPC sensitization. About 29 alopecia patients gave blood for TCR sequencing at one to four time points (pre-sensitization, 2, 6 and 24 weeks). The full study reports these points: Because every patient had alopecia, a presumed autoimmune disease, the patients' immune response might differ from that of healthy individuals. After repeated subsampling, the strength of the expansion versus patch-test correlation and the threshold at which it became significant changed. Patch test score was positively correlated with the number of PT1 expanded TCRs, with significance at thresholds 8, 16 and 32 but not at 4. DPC sensitization did not change the number of TCRs with a frequency above 1 in 1000, and there was no evidence of changes in global repertoire structure. Expanded TCRs formed significantly more large CDR3 similarity clusters than pre-sensitization or healthy control sets, consistent with antigen-driven responses.

V is shortened by 1 base, J by 6 bases, and the region joining them spans 12 bases. The CDR3 runs 15 residues from the cysteine to the phenylalanine. Only the CDR3 part of the read is kept: 45 bases, read in frame from the first base. Based on the germline V gene, the CDR1 and CDR2 sequences are MGHDK and SYGVNS. The library was prepared using RACE. The instrument given in TCRdb is NextSeq 500. During library preparation, unique molecular identifiers were attached to individual cDNA molecules so that TCRs could be counted in a quantitative, reproducible way. From each blood RNA sample, both TCR alpha and TCR beta chains were sequenced. Per the original workflow: The median number of TCRs per sample was around 100,000, ranging from 23,224 to 690,600. The Decombinator software suite was used to annotate V, J and CDR3 in the TCR reads. For PS versus PT1 abundance plots, all samples were subsampled to the same number of TCRs (28,000). TCRs were defined as expanded if absent before sensitization and observed at least eight times at the 2-week time point. In TCRdb, the public reads were trimmed at Q25 with fastp and aligned with MiXCR, with productive beta chains retained. Each record represents a unique CDR3 protein, reported with the most common genes and DNA among its rows. The V and J calls shown here were made by TCRdb, not taken from the authors' results. A total of some 380,000 distinct CDR3 sequences appear in this sample, about 4.4% of them only once. The ten biggest clones cover under 2.5% of the sample.

The sample's time point label is to be understood as: patch test 1, 2 weeks after DPC sensitization. This specimen's treatment or condition label, per the study, means: therapeutic diphenylcyclopropenone sensitization with weekly scalp DPC. Blood at each patch-test visit was drawn before the patch test was applied. Eligible patients were aged 18 to 70, diagnosed with alopecia, deemed suitable for DPC therapy, and excluded if pregnant. Total RNA was extracted from unfractionated whole blood collected in Tempus Blood RNA tubes. This receptor was identified in a woman aged 50 to 60 with alopecia areata. Some clones in this sample may be carry-over from other donors' samples. Sequencing was performed on whole blood, taken in connection with sensitization to the hapten diphenylcyclopropenone (DPC). The chain joins TRBV25-1 to TRBJ1-4; perhaps TRBD1 is the D gene, with 6 bases matching. CDR3 reads: CASSEFRGSDEKLFF. DNA sequence: TGTGCCAGCAGTGAATTTAGGGGGAGTGATGAAAAACTGTTTTTT.